This TCR beta chain was identified during a study of cytomegalovirus exposure and HLA in healthy donors. The study's findings and limits: V- and J-gene trimming in TCR beta was tied to a missense DCLRE1C variant by an analysis performed later. The classifier reportedly diagnosed cytomegalovirus status with high sensitivity and specificity.

PCR was performed using 60 Vbeta and 13 Jbeta primers. Using immunoSEQ multiplex PCR, the repertoire was profiled, and TCRdb retains in-frame clones only, with some absent. Of about 160,000 clones listed, 70% to 80% were seen once; the top ten hold under 4%. In regard to this clone: The target antigen is unknown.

The sequence came from a human donor in good health. The sequencing input was PBMCs.

In DNA form, the CDR3 reads TGCGCCAGCAGCCAAGATCGGTCCTACGAGCAGTACTTC. Protein sequence: CASSQDRSYEQYF. This chain uses TRBV4-3 with TRBJ2-5; D unresolved. The DNA end is more similar to TRBJ2-7, so the J call may be wrong. The CDR3 is 13 amino acids. CDR1 is LGHNA and CDR2 is YSLEER in the germline V gene.